This TCR beta chain appears in the sequencing data of a study of monozygotic twins with cystic fibrosis. This clone came up once. Trimming left V 0 bases short and J 0 bases short, with 11 bases between. Germline CDR1 reads ENHRY; CDR2 reads SYGVKD. CDR3 length: 16 residues. The data were produced by immunoSEQ multiplex PCR, yet TCRdb's version contains in-frame clones alone and is incomplete. Among approximately 24,000 clones, roughly 96% were seen once, and the ten largest hold around 3%. Sequencing was done on a sample of blood. This clonotype was sampled from a girl aged 2 to 9 with cystic fibrosis. The chain joins TRBV10-3 to TRBJ1-1; perhaps TRBD1 as D (6 bases). CDR3 nucleotide sequence: TGTGCCATCAGTGAGTCGACAGGAGGGTTGAACACTGAAGCTTTCTTT. Its translation: CAISESTGGLNTEAFF.